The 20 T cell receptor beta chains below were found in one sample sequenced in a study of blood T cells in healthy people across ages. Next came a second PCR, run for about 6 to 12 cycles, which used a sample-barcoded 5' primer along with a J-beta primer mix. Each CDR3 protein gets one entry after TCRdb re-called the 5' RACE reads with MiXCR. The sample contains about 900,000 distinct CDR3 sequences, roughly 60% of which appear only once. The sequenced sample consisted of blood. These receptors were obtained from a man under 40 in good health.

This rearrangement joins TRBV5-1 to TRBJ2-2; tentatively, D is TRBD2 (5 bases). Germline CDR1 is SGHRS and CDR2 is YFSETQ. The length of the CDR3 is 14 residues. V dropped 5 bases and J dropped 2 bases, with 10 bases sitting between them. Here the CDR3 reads CASRGAANTGELFF. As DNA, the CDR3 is TGCGCCAGCAGAGGAGCGGCCAACACCGGGGAGCTGTTTTTT.

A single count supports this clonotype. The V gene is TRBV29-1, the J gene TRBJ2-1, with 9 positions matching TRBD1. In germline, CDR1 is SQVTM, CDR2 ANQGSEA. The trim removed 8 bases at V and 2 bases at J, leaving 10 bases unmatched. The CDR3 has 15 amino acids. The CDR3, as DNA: TGCAGCTTTACCCCGGGACAGGGCCCCTACAATGAGCAGTTCTTC. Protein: CSFTPGQGPYNEQFF.

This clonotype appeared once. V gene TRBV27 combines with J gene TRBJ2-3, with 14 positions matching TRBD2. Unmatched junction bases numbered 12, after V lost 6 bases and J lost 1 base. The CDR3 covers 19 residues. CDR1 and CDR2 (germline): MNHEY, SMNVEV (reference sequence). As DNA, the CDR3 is TGTGCCAGCAGACCCCGACTAGCGGGGGGGCCTTTCGGCACAGATACGCAGTATTTT. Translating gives CASRPRLAGGPFGTDTQYF.

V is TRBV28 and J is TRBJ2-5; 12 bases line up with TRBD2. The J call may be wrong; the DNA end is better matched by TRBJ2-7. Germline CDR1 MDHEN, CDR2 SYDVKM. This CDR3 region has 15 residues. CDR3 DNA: TGTGCCAGCACACCGACTAGCGGGGGACCCTACGAGCAGTACTTC. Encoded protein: CASTPTSGGPYEQYF.

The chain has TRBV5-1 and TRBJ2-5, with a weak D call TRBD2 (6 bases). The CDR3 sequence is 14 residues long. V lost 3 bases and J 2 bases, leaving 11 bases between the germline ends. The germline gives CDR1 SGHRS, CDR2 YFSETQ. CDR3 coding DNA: TGCGCCAGCAGCTCGGGAGAGAGGCAAGAGACCCAGTACTTC. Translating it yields CASSSGERQETQYF.

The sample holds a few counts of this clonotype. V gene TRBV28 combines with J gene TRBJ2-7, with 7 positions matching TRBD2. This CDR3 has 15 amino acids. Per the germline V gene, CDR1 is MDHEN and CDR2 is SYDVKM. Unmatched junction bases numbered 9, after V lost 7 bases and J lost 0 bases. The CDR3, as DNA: TGTGCCAGCACCCTGAACGCGGGGGTCTCCTACGAGCAGTACTTC. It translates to CASTLNAGVSYEQYF.

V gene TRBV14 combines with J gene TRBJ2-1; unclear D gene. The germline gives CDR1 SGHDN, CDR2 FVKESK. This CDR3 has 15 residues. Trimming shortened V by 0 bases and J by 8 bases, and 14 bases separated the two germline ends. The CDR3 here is CASSQDLGFGHEQFF. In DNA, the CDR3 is TGTGCCAGCAGCCAAGATTTGGGGTTTGGACATGAGCAGTTCTTC.

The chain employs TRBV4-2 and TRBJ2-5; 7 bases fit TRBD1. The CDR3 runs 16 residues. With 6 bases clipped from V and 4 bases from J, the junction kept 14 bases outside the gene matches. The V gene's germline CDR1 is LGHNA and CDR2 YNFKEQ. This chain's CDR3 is CASRDPTGTDRETQYF. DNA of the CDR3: TGTGCCAGCAGAGACCCCACCGGGACAGATAGAGAGACCCAGTACTTC.

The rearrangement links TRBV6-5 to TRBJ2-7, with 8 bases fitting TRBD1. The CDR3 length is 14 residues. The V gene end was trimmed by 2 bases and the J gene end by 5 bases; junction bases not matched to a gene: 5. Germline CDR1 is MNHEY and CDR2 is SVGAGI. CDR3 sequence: CASSYQGAVHEQYF. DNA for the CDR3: TGTGCCAGCAGTTACCAGGGGGCTGTCCACGAGCAGTACTTC.

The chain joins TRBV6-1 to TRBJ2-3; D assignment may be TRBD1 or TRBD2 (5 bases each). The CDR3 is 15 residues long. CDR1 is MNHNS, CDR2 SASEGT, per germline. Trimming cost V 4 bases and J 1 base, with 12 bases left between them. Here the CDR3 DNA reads TGTGCCAGCAGTGCCCGGGACCGCCGCACAGATACGCAGTATTTT. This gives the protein CASSARDRRTDTQYF.

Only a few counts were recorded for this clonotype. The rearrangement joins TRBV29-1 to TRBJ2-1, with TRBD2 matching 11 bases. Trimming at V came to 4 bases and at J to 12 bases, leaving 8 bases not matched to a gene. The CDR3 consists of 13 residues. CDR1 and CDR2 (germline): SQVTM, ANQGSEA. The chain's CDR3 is CSVVGLAGGRQFF. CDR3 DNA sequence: TGCAGCGTTGTAGGGCTAGCGGGGGGTAGGCAGTTCTTC.

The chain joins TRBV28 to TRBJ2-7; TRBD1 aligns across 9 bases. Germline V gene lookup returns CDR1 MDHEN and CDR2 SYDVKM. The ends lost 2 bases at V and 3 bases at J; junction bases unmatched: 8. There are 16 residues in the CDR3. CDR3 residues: CASSLMYRGRLYEQYF. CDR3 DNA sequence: TGTGCCAGCAGTTTAATGTACAGGGGGCGTCTCTACGAGCAGTACTTC.

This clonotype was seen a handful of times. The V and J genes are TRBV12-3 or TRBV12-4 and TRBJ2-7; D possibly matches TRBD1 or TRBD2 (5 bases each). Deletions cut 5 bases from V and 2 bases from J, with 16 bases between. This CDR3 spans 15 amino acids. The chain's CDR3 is CASSQSRGATYEQYF. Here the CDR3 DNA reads TGTGCCAGCAGTCAGTCCCGAGGGGCCACCTACGAGCAGTACTTC.

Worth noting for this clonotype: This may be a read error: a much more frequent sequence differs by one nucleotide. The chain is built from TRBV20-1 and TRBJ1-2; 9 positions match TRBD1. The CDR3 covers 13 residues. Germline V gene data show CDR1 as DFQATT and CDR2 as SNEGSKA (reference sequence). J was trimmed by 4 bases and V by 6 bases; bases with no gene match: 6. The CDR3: CSAAGQGPYGYTF. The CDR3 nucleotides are TGCAGTGCCGCGGGACAGGGCCCCTATGGCTACACCTTC.

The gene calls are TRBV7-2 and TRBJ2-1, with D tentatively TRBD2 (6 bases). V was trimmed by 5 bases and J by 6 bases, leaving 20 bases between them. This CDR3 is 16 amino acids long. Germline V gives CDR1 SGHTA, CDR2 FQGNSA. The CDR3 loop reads CASSPMWGRRSNEQFF. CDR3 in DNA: TGTGCCAGCAGCCCCATGTGGGGGAGGAGGAGCAATGAGCAGTTCTTC. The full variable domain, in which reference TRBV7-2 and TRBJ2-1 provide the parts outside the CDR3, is GAGVSQSPSNKVTEKGKDVELRCDPISGHTALYWYRQSLGQGLEFLIYFQGNSAPDKSGLPSDRFSAERTGGSVSTLTIQRTQQEDSAVYLCASSPMWGRRSNEQFFGPGTRLTVL.

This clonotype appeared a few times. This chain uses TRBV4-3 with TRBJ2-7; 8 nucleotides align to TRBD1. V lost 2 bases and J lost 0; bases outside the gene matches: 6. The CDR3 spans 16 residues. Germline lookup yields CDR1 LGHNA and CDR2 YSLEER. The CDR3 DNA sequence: TGCGCCAGCAGCCAATATTTGGGACAGGTCTCCTACGAGCAGTACTTC. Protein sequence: CASSQYLGQVSYEQYF.

This chain's CDR3 is CASSYTTGGSPLHF. The CDR3 bases are TGTGCCAGCAGTTATACGACTGGTGGATCACCCCTCCACTTT. V usage is TRBV6-2 or TRBV6-3 and J usage is TRBJ1-6; D is uncertain. Trimming stripped 3 bases from V and 10 bases from J, with 13 bases between. CDR1 MNHEY and CDR2 SVGEGT come from the germline V gene. This CDR3 comprises 14 residues.

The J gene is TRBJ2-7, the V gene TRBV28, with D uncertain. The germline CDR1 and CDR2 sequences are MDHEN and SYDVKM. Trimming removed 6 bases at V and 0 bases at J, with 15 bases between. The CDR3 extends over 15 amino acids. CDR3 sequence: CASSLPTAHSYEQYF. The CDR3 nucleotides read TGTGCCAGCAGCCTCCCTACGGCCCACTCCTACGAGCAGTACTTC.

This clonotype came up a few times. CDR3 sequence (DNA): TGCAGCCATGGAGGGGGGCGTAGCTATGGCTACACCTTC. The encoded protein is CSHGGGRSYGYTF. The chain joins TRBV20-1 to TRBJ1-2, with D maybe TRBD1 (6 bases). From germline, CDR1 is DFQATT and CDR2 SNEGSKA (reference sequence). CDR3 length: 13 amino acids.

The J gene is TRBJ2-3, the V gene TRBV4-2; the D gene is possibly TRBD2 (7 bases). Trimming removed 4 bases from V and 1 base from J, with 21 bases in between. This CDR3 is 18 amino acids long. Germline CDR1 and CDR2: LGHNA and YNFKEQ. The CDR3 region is CASSPNQGGGQGTDTQYF. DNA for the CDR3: TGTGCCAGCAGCCCCAACCAAGGGGGGGGGCAGGGCACAGATACGCAGTATTTT.